The sequence of this T cell receptor beta chain was determined in a study of blood T cell repertoires in COVID-19. Study-wide context: Acute and convalescent COVID-19 specimens originated in the United States, Italy and Spain.

Participant-reported clinical history was the basis for cohort assignment. The germline CDR1 and CDR2 sequences are SEHNR and FQNEAQ (reference sequence). J was trimmed by 5 bases and V by 5 bases; bases with no gene match: 3. CDR3 length: 12 amino acids. The protocol was immunoSEQ multiplex PCR, while the TCRdb copy is restricted to in-frame clones and leaves out a portion. The sample has some 420,000 clones; roughly nine tenths are singletons. The chain couples TRBV7-9 to TRBJ2-7, with 7 nucleotides matching TRBD2. The sequence was collected from a young man who had recovered from COVID-19. Sequencing was done on a sample of PBMCs or T cells enriched from blood (not recorded which). CDR3 residues: CASSRTSDEQYF. The CDR3 DNA follows: TGTGCCAGCAGCCGAACTAGCGACGAGCAGTACTTC.